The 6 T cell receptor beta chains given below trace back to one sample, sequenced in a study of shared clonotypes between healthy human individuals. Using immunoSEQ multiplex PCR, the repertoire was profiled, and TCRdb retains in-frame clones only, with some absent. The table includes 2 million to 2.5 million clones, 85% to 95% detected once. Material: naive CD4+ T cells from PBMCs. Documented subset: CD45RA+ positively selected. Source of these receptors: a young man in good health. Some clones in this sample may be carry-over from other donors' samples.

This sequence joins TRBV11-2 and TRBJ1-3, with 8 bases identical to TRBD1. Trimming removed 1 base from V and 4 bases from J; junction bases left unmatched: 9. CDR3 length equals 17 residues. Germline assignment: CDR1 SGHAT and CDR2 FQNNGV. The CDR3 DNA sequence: TGTGCCAGCAGCTTAGGTGGACAGGGTTACAGGGGAAACACCATATATTTT. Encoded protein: CASSLGGQGYRGNTIYF.

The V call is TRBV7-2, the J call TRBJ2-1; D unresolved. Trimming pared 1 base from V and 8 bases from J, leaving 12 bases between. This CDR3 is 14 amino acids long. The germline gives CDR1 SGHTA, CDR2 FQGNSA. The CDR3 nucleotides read TGTGCCAGCAGCTTAGGAGTGGGGTATCATGAGCAGTTCTTC. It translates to CASSLGVGYHEQFF.

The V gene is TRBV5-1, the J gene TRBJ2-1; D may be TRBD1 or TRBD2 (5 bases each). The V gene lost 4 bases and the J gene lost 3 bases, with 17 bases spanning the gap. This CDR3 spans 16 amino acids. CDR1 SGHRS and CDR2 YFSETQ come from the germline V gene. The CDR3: CASSSRDVRIYNEQFF. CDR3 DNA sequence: TGCGCCAGCAGCAGTAGGGACGTACGAATCTACAATGAGCAGTTCTTC.

The CDR3 sequence: CASSLRGEYTGELFF. CDR3 coding DNA: TGTGCCAGCAGCTTGAGAGGGGAGTACACCGGGGAGCTGTTTTTT. The chain has TRBV7-9 and TRBJ2-2; D may be TRBD1 or TRBD2 (5 bases each). The CDR3 has 15 amino acids. Trimming cost V 3 bases and J 3 bases, with 11 bases left between them. CDR1 is SEHNR, CDR2 FQNEAQ, per germline (reference sequence).

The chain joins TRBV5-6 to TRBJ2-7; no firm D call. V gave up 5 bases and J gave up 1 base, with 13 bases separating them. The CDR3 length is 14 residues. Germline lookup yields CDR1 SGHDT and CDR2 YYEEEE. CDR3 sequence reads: CASSLAFHSYEQYF. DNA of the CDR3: TGTGCCAGCAGTTTAGCCTTTCATTCCTACGAGCAGTACTTC.

The CDR3 region is CASTPARGRGQETQYF. The CDR3 nucleotides are TGTGCCAGCACCCCGGCCCGGGGCAGGGGGCAAGAGACCCAGTACTTC. This chain connects TRBV28 to TRBJ2-5, with 7 bases aligning to TRBD1. The germline V gene has CDR1 MDHEN and CDR2 SYDVKM. The CDR3 loop spans 16 amino acids. V gave up 7 bases and J gave up 2 bases; unmatched junction bases: 13.